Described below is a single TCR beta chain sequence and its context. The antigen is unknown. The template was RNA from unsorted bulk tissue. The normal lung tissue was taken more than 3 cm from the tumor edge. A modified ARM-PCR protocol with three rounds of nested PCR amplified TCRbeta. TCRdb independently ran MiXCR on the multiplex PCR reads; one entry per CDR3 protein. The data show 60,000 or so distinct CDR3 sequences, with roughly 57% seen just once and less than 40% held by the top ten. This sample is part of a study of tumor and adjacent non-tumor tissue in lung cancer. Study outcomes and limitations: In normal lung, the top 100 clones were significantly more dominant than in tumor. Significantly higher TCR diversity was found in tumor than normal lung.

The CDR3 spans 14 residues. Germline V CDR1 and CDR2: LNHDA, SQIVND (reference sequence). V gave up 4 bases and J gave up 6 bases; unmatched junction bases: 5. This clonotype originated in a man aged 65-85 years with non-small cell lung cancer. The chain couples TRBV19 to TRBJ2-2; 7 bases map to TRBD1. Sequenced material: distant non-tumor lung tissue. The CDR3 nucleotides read TGTGCCAGTAGTAAACAGGGGCGAGCCGGGGAGCTGTTTTTT. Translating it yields CASSKQGRAGELFF.